This TCR beta chain was captured by sequencing in a study of T-cell reconstitution after alpha-beta-depleted transplantation in children. In this sample, this clonotype turned up a few times. The antigen remains unidentified. V was clipped by 5 bases and J by 2 bases, with 13 bases between them. CDR1 and CDR2 (germline): DFQATT, SNEGSKA (reference sequence). The CDR3 contains 14 residues. Unique molecular identifiers were built into the TCRbeta library. MiXCR, applied by TCRdb to the PCR reads, yields one record per CDR3 protein. In the table there are around 250,000 distinct CDR3 sequences, roughly 7.7% of which are singletons. Whole-study findings and limits: T-cell counts and diversity at one year following transplant were attributed mainly to newly produced T cells. Expanded graft clones numbering several hundred reportedly gave rise to alpha-beta T cells about two months after transplant.

The sequences come from PBMCs, mostly from graft donor cells, collected 180 days after TCRalphabeta/CD19-depleted stem cell transplant. The V and J genes are TRBV20-1 and TRBJ1-5; maybe TRBD1 (5 bases). The TCR was taken from a male patient aged 10-17 years who had a stem cell transplant for acute lymphoblastic leukemia, so the T cells may come from the graft donor. This CDR3 reads CSAQQDRRNQPQHF. The CDR3 DNA follows: TGCAGTGCTCAACAGGACCGGCGCAATCAGCCCCAGCATTTT.